The source of this T cell receptor beta chain is a study of T cell repertoires in cytomegalovirus infection. TCRdb reprocessed the reads via MiXCR and lists one record per CDR3 protein. The sample consists of about 890,000 distinct CDR3 sequences, less than 35% of them appearing once. This clonotype showed up just a few times. Antigen: not known. Per the germline V gene, CDR1 is KGHSH and CDR2 is LQKENI. The CDR3 runs to 16 residues. The V segment lost 3 bases and the J segment 1 base; nucleotides outside the gene matches: 8. The source was cultured CD8+ T cells from PBMCs, collected from culture after CMV antigen stimulation. The sequence was obtained from a human donor in good health (CMV status not recorded). Some clones in this sample may be carry-over from other donors' samples. The chain carries TRBV18 and TRBJ1-1; 7 nucleotides agree with TRBD1. The DNA for the CDR3 is TGTGCCAGCTCACCCCCGGACAGGTTGGCGAACACTGAAGCTTTCTTT. It specifies CASSPPDRLANTEAFF. Using reference TRBV18 and TRBJ1-1 for the parts outside the CDR3, the full variable domain is NAGVMQNPRHLVRRRGQEARLRCSPMKGHSHVYWYRQLPEEGLKFMVYLQKENIIDESGMPKERFSAEFPKEGPSILRIQQVVRGDSAAYFCASSPPDRLANTEAFFGQGTRLTVV.